One TCR beta chain is described in this entry. The target antigen is unknown. Germline V CDR1 and CDR2: SGHKS, YYEKEE (reference sequence). CDR3 length: 14 amino acids. Researchers ran the PCR with 60 Vbeta and 13 Jbeta primers. Measured with immunoSEQ multiplex PCR; TCRdb has only the in-frame clones, and not every one. Counted here are approximately 180,000 clones, 72% occurring once; the ten biggest clones make up over 2%. This sample is part of a study of cytomegalovirus exposure and HLA in healthy donors. Study observations and caveats: At a 0.05 false discovery rate, a later analysis found approximately 17,000 TCR beta sequences to be associated with HLA alleles. The study found most TCR sequences rare, yet found some public TCRs in many donors.

The V and J genes are TRBV5-5 and TRBJ2-5, with TRBD1 matching over 7 bases. The J call may be in error: the DNA end matches TRBJ2-7 better. The clonotype originates from a human donor in good health. The sample was PBMCs. In DNA, the CDR3 is TGTGCCAGCAGCGTTGAACAGGGGAGCAACGAGCAGTACTTC. Translation gives CASSVEQGSNEQYF.